The sample holds many counts of the clone carrying this TCR beta chain. Antigen specificity is unknown. Amplification used 60 Vbeta primers and 13 Jbeta primers. Sequencing used immunoSEQ multiplex PCR; TCRdb keeps in-frame clones, though not all of them. The data show 40,000 to 55,000 clones, about 73% seen once. CDR1 and CDR2 (germline): SQVTM, ANQGSEA. V trimming: 7 bases; J trimming: 0 bases; junction bases outside the gene matches: 10. The CDR3 has 15 amino acids. The data were taken from a study of cytomegalovirus exposure and HLA in healthy donors. As for the study in general: Out of about 360 genotyped donors, 81% belonged to the Caucasian-associated ancestry cluster.

Study-level results: A later analysis linked a missense variant in DCLRE1C to the trimming of TCR beta V and J genes. A previous analysis found most TCR beta V segments productive roughly 87% or roughly 30% of the time. Sequencing had likely introduced a cluster of highly shared sequence variants as an artifact.

This chain uses TRBV29-1 with TRBJ1-1; 8 bases line up with TRBD1. What was sequenced was PBMCs. The TCR sequence derives from a woman in her twenties or thirties in good health and CMV-seronegative. The chain's CDR3 is CSAYGTGGLNTEAFF. DNA for the CDR3: TGCAGCGCCTACGGGACAGGCGGCCTGAACACTGAAGCTTTCTTT.